The rows below give T cell receptor beta chains drawn from one sample of a study of cytomegalovirus exposure and HLA in healthy donors. Assay used: immunoSEQ multiplex PCR; TCRdb lists only in-frame clones, some missing. The sample lists some 70,000 clones, roughly 80% occurring once. The sequenced sample was PBMCs. Receptors originate from a man aged 25-45 years in good health and CMV-seronegative. CDR3s include the opening cysteine and the closing phenylalanine or tryptophan. A D gene is named only where the DNA matches it firmly.

J	D	V	CDR3
TRBJ2-1	-	TRBV19	CASSTYYTARSEQFF
TRBJ2-3	TRBD2	TRBV27	CASSPASGGREGGYF
TRBJ2-2	-	TRBV19	CATAGLGLGELFF
TRBJ2-1	TRBD2	TRBV4-1	CASSRGLAGGVPYNEQFF
TRBJ1-2	TRBD1	TRBV5-8	CASSSRGQEFNYGYTF
TRBJ2-7	-	TRBV9	CASSVAPSSYEQYF
TRBJ2-3	-	TRBV9	CASSVVPPDTQYF
TRBJ2-5	-	TRBV7-2	CASSSRTGETQYF
TRBJ1-4	-	TRBV18	CASIDSGTTNEKLFF
TRBJ2-1	TRBD2	TRBV28	CASGERGDWNEQFF
TRBJ1-1	-	TRBV27	CASITLQGKAFF
TRBJ1-2	TRBD1	TRBV6-5	CASTLTGGSGYTF
TRBJ2-1	TRBD2	TRBV27	CASSYLAGGEQFF
TRBJ2-6	-	TRBV2	CASGTGSGANVLTF
TRBJ1-2	-	TRBV2	CASPPGTVGYGYTF
TRBJ2-1	-	TRBV10-3	CAISGAPLYNEQFF
TRBJ1-6	-	TRBV6-6	CASSYGEGRGYSPLHF
TRBJ2-7	-	TRBV5-1	CASSRLSGSVSEQYF
TRBJ1-4	-	TRBV13	CASSSRRTADNEKLFF
TRBJ2-4	-	TRBV6-5	CASSHTGTPNIQYF
TRBJ1-2	TRBD1	TRBV18	CASSPGGTGDGDGYTF
TRBJ1-2	-	TRBV13	CASSSQGARYYGYTF
TRBJ2-3	TRBD1	TRBV7-9	CASSPGTGAVPDTQYF
TRBJ2-5	TRBD2	TRBV9	CASGPGRGGGGGETQYF
TRBJ1-5	TRBD1	TRBV7-6	CASSLRTGGDQPQHF
TRBJ1-6	-	TRBV7-9	CASSSISGLGSPLHF
TRBJ2-6	-	TRBV12-1	CASSYLRGHLNSGANVLTF
TRBJ2-3	TRBD2	TRBV7-2	CASSPSRRGGLDTQYF
TRBJ2-5	-	TRBV19	CASQFDSSAETQYF
TRBJ1-2	-	TRBV27	CASSSDRSNYGYTF
TRBJ2-5	TRBD2	TRBV7-2	CASSLVVSGPLGTQYF
TRBJ1-6	-	TRBV5-1	CASSLAARSPLHF
TRBJ2-5	-	TRBV5-4	CASSLDREETQYF
TRBJ2-3	TRBD2	TRBV5-1	CASSFFSGGTDTQYF
TRBJ1-2	-	TRBV2	CASSYTPGGYTF
TRBJ2-4	-	TRBV7-2	CASSPFGGTSKNIQYF
TRBJ2-2	TRBD1	TRBV27	CASSLLGTGGGTGELFF
TRBJ2-3	-	TRBV27	CASSFQGWTDTQYF
TRBJ2-1	TRBD2	TRBV27	CASTAASGSNEQFF
TRBJ1-5	TRBD1	TRBV5-1	CASSWTGDSNQPQHF
TRBJ1-2	TRBD1	TRBV4-3	CASSQSTGTGYGYTF
TRBJ1-4	TRBD1	TRBV4-1	CASSLYPGQGTWAEKLFF
TRBJ2-1	TRBD2	TRBV4-2	CASSQLAGFYNEQFF
TRBJ1-2	-	TRBV4-1	CASSQVRGNYGYTF